One sample yielded the 32 T cell receptor beta chains listed below, sequenced in a study of CD8+ T cells in alopecia areata. Isolated RNA was reverse transcribed into cDNA used as the sequencing template. TCRdb's table, derived via immunoSEQ multiplex PCR, lists solely in-frame clones and lacks some. Among some 220,000 clones, less than 75% were seen once, and the ten largest hold roughly 1.5%. Stated treatment: oral pan-JAK inhibitor, 5-10 mg twice daily. The sequencing used CD4+ T cells sorted from blood, collected at week 4, from a patient treated with tofacitinib. The receptors derive from a human donor with alopecia areata.

This chain uses TRBV7-2 with TRBJ1-1, with D hard to call. The CDR3 spans 12 residues. From germline, CDR1 is SGHTA and CDR2 FQGNSA. The V end was cut by 2 bases, the J end by 4 bases, with 5 bases between. CDR3 in amino acids: CASSLRITEAFF. The CDR3 region has the DNA TGTGCCAGCAGCTTAAGGATCACTGAAGCTTTCTTT.

V gene TRBV15 combines with J gene TRBJ2-3; possibly TRBD1 or TRBD2 for D (5 bases each). V lost 6 bases to trimming and J lost 3 bases, with 16 bases between them. The CDR3 extends over 15 amino acids. Germline CDR1 is LNHNV and CDR2 is YYDKDF (reference sequence). CDR3 sequence reads: CATRPLGGRTDTQYF. The CDR3 DNA sequence: TGTGCCACCAGACCACTTGGGGGAAGGACAGATACGCAGTATTTT.

Only a few counts were recorded for this clone. DNA of the CDR3: TGTGCCAGCAGCTTGTCTAGGGGGCAAGAGACCCAGTACTTC. It translates to CASSLSRGQETQYF. The chain joins TRBV5-6 to TRBJ2-5; weak D call: TRBD1 (6 bases). The CDR3 length is 14 residues. In germline, CDR1 is SGHDT, CDR2 YYEEEE. V shed 1 base and J shed 2 bases, with 9 bases lying between them.

This clone has more than one count but fewer than ten. This chain uses TRBV2 with TRBJ2-1, with 7 bases aligning to TRBD2. J was trimmed by 8 bases and V by 6 bases; bases with no gene match: 7. The CDR3 totals 13 residues. Germline V gene sequence: CDR1 SNHLY, CDR2 FYNNEI. In nucleotides, the CDR3 is TGTGCCAGCAGCCCCCCGGGGGGTCATGAGCAGTTCTTC. Its translation: CASSPPGGHEQFF.

The V and J genes are TRBV29-1 and TRBJ2-2; a weak D match, TRBD1 (5 bases). Deletions cut 4 bases from V and 5 bases from J, with 11 bases between. The CDR3 sequence is 13 residues long. Germline assignment: CDR1 SQVTM and CDR2 ANQGSEA. The CDR3 DNA sequence: TGCAGCGTTGGGACAATGGGGACCGGGGAGCTGTTTTTT. This encodes CSVGTMGTGELFF.

This sequence joins TRBV5-1 and TRBJ2-7; D unresolved. The CDR3 extends over 11 amino acids. Germline V lookup: CDR1 SGHRS, CDR2 YFSETQ. V was shortened by 6 bases and J by 0 bases, with 4 bases between the two germline ends. Here the CDR3 DNA reads TGCGCCAGCACCGACTCCTACGAGCAGTACTTC. It codes for CASTDSYEQYF.

The chain has TRBV30 and TRBJ2-5; either TRBD1 or TRBD2 may supply D (5 bases each). Trimming took 0 bases from V and 5 from J, leaving 10 bases between them. CDR1 GTSNPN and CDR2 SVGIG come from the germline V gene (reference sequence). This CDR3 region has 13 residues. CDR3 loop: CAWSVKGRETQYF. The CDR3 nucleotides read TGTGCCTGGAGTGTAAAGGGACGGGAGACCCAGTACTTC.

This clone has just one count. V gene TRBV30 combines with J gene TRBJ2-7; D is possibly TRBD2 (5 bases). The CDR3 consists of 14 residues. Trimming left V 3 bases short and J 1 base short, with 13 bases between. Germline V gene sequence: CDR1 GTSNPN, CDR2 SVGIG (reference sequence). CDR3 amino acids: CAWRGSRDSYEQYF. For the CDR3, the DNA is TGTGCCTGGAGGGGGAGTAGAGATTCCTACGAGCAGTACTTC.

This clone was seen only once. Different DNA sequences within this sample yield the same CDR3. This sequence joins TRBV29-1 and TRBJ1-2, with TRBD1 identical over 8 bases. The V segment lost 4 bases and the J segment 2 bases; nucleotides outside the gene matches: 6. CDR3 size: 14 residues. Germline V CDR1 and CDR2: SQVTM, ANQGSEA. Written as DNA, the CDR3 is TGCAGCGTTGCCGACAGGGGATCGAACTATGGCTACACCTTC. Amino acids: CSVADRGSNYGYTF.

This chain uses TRBV29-1 with TRBJ2-3, with 11 bases lining up with TRBD1. The CDR3 spans 16 residues. The V and J ends lost 5 bases and 3 bases, in that order; junction bases with no gene match: 10. Germline CDR1 is SQVTM and CDR2 is ANQGSEA. DNA of the CDR3: TGCAGCGTTCTATGGGACAGGGGGAGTAGAACAGATACGCAGTATTTT. Translated, it gives CSVLWDRGSRTDTQYF.

The chain joins TRBV30 to TRBJ1-4; no clear D gene. The CDR3 length is 15 residues. V was clipped by 1 base and J by 0 bases, with 9 bases between them. Germline assignment: CDR1 GTSNPN and CDR2 SVGIG (reference sequence). The CDR3 sequence: CAWSALGPTNEKLFF. The CDR3 DNA sequence: TGTGCCTGGAGTGCCCTCGGGCCAACTAATGAAAAACTGTTTTTT.

Only a few counts were recorded for this clone. At one end the junction does not follow the germline gene, possibly because of a read error. This chain uses TRBV25-1 with TRBJ2-7, with D perhaps TRBD2 (6 bases). Per the germline V gene, CDR1 is MGHDK and CDR2 is SYGVNS. The CDR3 has 14 residues. This chain's CDR3 is CATSRDGSSYEQYF. The CDR3 region has the DNA TGTGCCACCAGTCGGGACGGGAGTTCCTACGAGCAGTACTTC.

The chain couples TRBV11-2 to TRBJ1-6; D is ambiguous. Between the trimmed V and J ends, which lost 3 bases and 5 bases, there was a span of 14 bases. The V gene's germline CDR1 is SGHAT and CDR2 FQNNGV. The CDR3 loop spans 16 amino acids. The CDR3 sequence: CASSFSHMGNNSPLHF. The CDR3, as DNA: TGTGCCAGCAGCTTTTCCCACATGGGAAATAATTCACCCCTCCACTTT.

As DNA, the CDR3 is TGTGCCAGCAGTGGGGTGATGACCGAGCAGTACTTC. Translated, it gives CASSGVMTEQYF. The genes are TRBV25-1 and TRBJ2-5; no clear D. The J call is uncertain, as TRBJ2-7 better fits the DNA end. The CDR3 is 12 residues long. The germline V gene has CDR1 MGHDK and CDR2 SYGVNS.

This clone has more than one count but fewer than ten. V usage is TRBV5-1 and J usage is TRBJ2-7, with 7 bases matching TRBD1. J was trimmed by 1 base and V by 2 bases; bases with no gene match: 9. The length of the CDR3 is 16 residues. Germline V gene data show CDR1 as SGHRS and CDR2 as YFSETQ. The CDR3 coding sequence is TGCGCCAGCAGCTTTGCCCCCGGGACAGTTTCCTACGAGCAGTACTTC. Encoded protein: CASSFAPGTVSYEQYF.

This clone appeared a single time. The chain is built from TRBV6-5 and TRBJ1-4; D uncertain. The V gene's germline CDR1 is MNHEY and CDR2 SVGAGI. V was trimmed by 0 bases and J by 5 bases, leaving 10 bases between them. The CDR3 contains 15 residues. Here the CDR3 reads CASSYSSRPNEKLFF. The DNA for the CDR3 is TGTGCCAGCAGTTACTCGTCCCGGCCAAATGAAAAACTGTTTTTT.

J is TRBJ2-7 and V is TRBV6-6, with 11 bases lining up with TRBD1. There are 14 residues in the CDR3. Germline-derived CDR1 and CDR2 are MNHNY and SVGAGI (reference sequence). The trim removed 2 bases at V and 3 bases at J, leaving 0 bases unmatched. The CDR3 DNA is TGTGCCAGCAGTTACGGGACAGGGGGCTACGAGCAGTACTTC. As protein: CASSYGTGGYEQYF.

V usage is TRBV13 and J usage is TRBJ1-1; TRBD1 agrees at 8 bases. This CDR3 is 16 amino acids long. The V and J ends lost 3 bases and 3 bases, in that order; junction bases with no gene match: 9. CDR1 and CDR2 (germline): PRHDT, FYEKMQ (reference sequence). The chain's CDR3 is CASSLQGALYDTEAFF. Written as DNA, the CDR3 is TGTGCCAGCAGCTTGCAGGGGGCCCTTTATGACACTGAAGCTTTCTTT. Based on the CDR3 plus reference TRBV13 and TRBJ1-1, the full variable domain is AAGVIQSPRHLIKEKRETATLKCYPIPRHDTVYWYQQGPGQDPQFLISFYEKMQSDKGSIPDRFSAQQFSDYHSELNMSSLELGDSALYFCASSLQGALYDTEAFFGQGTRLTVV.

The chain couples TRBV2 to TRBJ1-2; weak D call: TRBD1 (5 bases). V was pared by 8 bases and J by 8 bases, with 21 bases between. Germline values: CDR1 SNHLY, CDR2 FYNNEI. CDR3 length: 14 amino acids. As DNA, the CDR3 is TGTGCCAGCCCGGGAAGGCTGGGGGTTGGAGGCTACACCTTC. This sequence encodes CASPGRLGVGGYTF.

The genes are TRBV29-1 and TRBJ1-2; the D is unclear. Trimming pared 7 bases from V and 1 base from J, leaving 10 bases between. There are 12 residues in the CDR3. The germline V gene encodes CDR1 SQVTM and CDR2 ANQGSEA. CDR3 sequence (DNA): TGCAGCGCGGAGGGAGTTAACTATGGCTACACCTTC. Translation: CSAEGVNYGYTF.

CDR3 protein: CASSSTEAERNNEQFF. DNA of the CDR3: TGTGCCAGCAGCTCGACCGAGGCAGAACGAAACAATGAGCAGTTCTTC. The V gene is TRBV7-6, the J gene TRBJ2-1; D ambiguous. Trimming stripped 4 bases from V and 5 bases from J, with 18 bases between. Germline loops: CDR1 SGHVS, CDR2 FNYEAQ. This CDR3 region has 16 residues.

This clone was counted between two and nine times. Within the sample, other DNA sequences also encode this same CDR3. This CDR3 is CSVEKRMNTEAFF. The CDR3 DNA sequence: TGCAGCGTTGAGAAGCGGATGAACACTGAAGCTTTCTTT. The genes are TRBV29-1 and TRBJ1-1; D unresolved. V lost 3 bases and J lost 0, with 8 bases in between. Germline-derived CDR1 and CDR2 are SQVTM and ANQGSEA. CDR3 size: 13 residues.

Only one count was recorded for this clone. CDR3 sequence: CASSSARDNLYGYTF. The CDR3, as DNA: TGCGCCAGCAGCTCCGCCCGAGACAATTTATATGGCTACACCTTC. The V call is TRBV5-1, the J call TRBJ1-2; no reliable D call. The V gene's germline CDR1 is SGHRS and CDR2 YFSETQ. V lost 3 bases, J lost 5 bases, and 17 bases lay in between. The CDR3 totals 15 residues.

The chain carries TRBV7-8 and TRBJ1-2; TRBD1 might be the D (5 bases). In germline, CDR1 is SGHVS, CDR2 FQNEAQ. This CDR3 is 16 amino acids long. The V gene lost 5 bases and the J gene lost 0 bases, with 16 bases spanning the gap. Written as DNA, the CDR3 is TGTGCCAGCAGCCTAAGAGCGGTGACAGCTAACTATGGCTACACCTTC. This gives the protein CASSLRAVTANYGYTF.

This chain joins TRBV14 and TRBJ1-2; the match to TRBD1 covers 10 bases. Germline assignment: CDR1 SGHDN and CDR2 FVKESK. This CDR3 has 14 amino acids. V lost 4 bases, J lost 8 bases, and 7 bases stayed unmatched. CDR3 in amino acids: CASSPTRTGGGYTF. CDR3 DNA: TGTGCCAGCAGCCCGACACGGACAGGGGGAGGCTACACCTTC. Full variable domain (missing parts from reference TRBV14 and TRBJ1-2): EAGVTQFPSHSVIEKGQTVTLRCDPISGHDNLYWYRRVMGKEIKFLLHFVKESKQDESGMPNNRFLAERTGGTYSTLKVQPAELEDSGVYFCASSPTRTGGGYTFGSGTRLTVV.

This chain uses TRBV29-1 with TRBJ1-4; D remains unclear. Deletions cut 7 bases from V and 7 bases from J, with 13 bases between. This CDR3 is built from 12 residues. Per the germline V gene, CDR1 is SQVTM and CDR2 is ANQGSEA. This chain's CDR3 is CSAITKGEKLFF. Here the CDR3 DNA reads TGCAGCGCTATAACAAAAGGTGAAAAACTGTTTTTT.

This chain uses TRBV7-3 with TRBJ2-1, with D hard to call. V was pared by 6 bases and J by 8 bases, with 11 bases between. The CDR3 extends over 12 amino acids. Germline V gene lookup returns CDR1 SGHTA and CDR2 FQGTGA. CDR3 nucleotides: TGTGCCAGCAGTATGGTTGGGGATGAGCAGTTCTTC. It translates to CASSMVGDEQFF.

This clone occurred a few times. V gene TRBV7-8 combines with J gene TRBJ2-2; TRBD1 is a possible D gene (5 bases). V was pared by 5 bases and J by 0 bases, with 16 bases between. CDR3 size: 17 residues. CDR1 and CDR2 (germline): SGHVS, FQNEAQ. The CDR3 region has the DNA TGTGCCAGCAGCCTCCAGGGAACGATCCCGAACACCGGGGAGCTGTTTTTT. This codes for CASSLQGTIPNTGELFF.

This clone occurred a few times. The chain recombines TRBV28 with TRBJ1-2, with D hard to call. CDR3 size: 14 residues. CDR1 and CDR2 (germline): MDHEN, SYDVKM. Trimming took off 0 bases at V and 5 bases at J, with 10 bases between the two ends. As DNA, the CDR3 is TGTGCCAGCAGTTTATGGGCCAGCCCTTATGGCTACACCTTC. Its protein is CASSLWASPYGYTF.

The V gene is TRBV30, the J gene TRBJ2-3; D is perhaps TRBD1 or TRBD2 (5 bases each). V was pared by 3 bases and J by 14 bases, with 18 bases between. In germline, CDR1 is GTSNPN, CDR2 SVGIG (reference sequence). The CDR3 covers 12 residues. CDR3 sequence reads: CAWSHSGTGLYF. CDR3 in DNA: TGTGCCTGGAGCCACTCCGGGACCGGTTTGTATTTT.

This clone was counted many times. This chain connects TRBV5-1 to TRBJ1-2, with D unresolved. V was shortened by 0 bases and J by 0 bases, with 9 bases between the two germline ends. This CDR3 is 15 amino acids long. Germline V gene sequence: CDR1 SGHRS, CDR2 YFSETQ. The CDR3 nucleotides read TGCGCCAGCAGCTTGGATGCCTCTCCTAACTATGGCTACACCTTC. Amino acids: CASSLDASPNYGYTF.

The rearrangement uses TRBV29-1 and TRBJ2-6, with TRBD1 identical over 10 bases. V shed 5 bases, J shed 1 base, and the junction held 11 bases outside the gene matches. The germline V gene encodes CDR1 SQVTM and CDR2 ANQGSEA. This CDR3 spans 18 amino acids. CDR3 DNA sequence: TGCAGCGTTCGCCTCCTTGGGACAGGGGTTTCTGGGGCCAACGTCCTGACTTTC. Encoded protein: CSVRLLGTGVSGANVLTF.